This T cell receptor (beta chain) was sequenced for a study of blood T cell repertoires in COVID-19. CDR1 and CDR2 from the germline V gene are WSHSY and SAAADI. The CDR3 has 16 residues. After removal of 2 bases from V and 2 bases from J, the junction contained 9 bases not matched to a gene. The assay was immunoSEQ multiplex PCR, and TCRdb's table has in-frame clones only and misses some. Of 100,000 to 150,000 clones listed, about four fifths are singletons. The receptor comes from a man aged 25 to 40 with COVID-19, enrolled during active disease. V and J are TRBV10-2 and TRBJ2-7; 7 bases fit TRBD1. Source material: peripheral blood. CDR3 sequence (DNA): TGCGCCAGCAGTGAGGGGGATAGGGGGCTCCCCTACGAGCAGTACTTC. This encodes CASSEGDRGLPYEQYF.